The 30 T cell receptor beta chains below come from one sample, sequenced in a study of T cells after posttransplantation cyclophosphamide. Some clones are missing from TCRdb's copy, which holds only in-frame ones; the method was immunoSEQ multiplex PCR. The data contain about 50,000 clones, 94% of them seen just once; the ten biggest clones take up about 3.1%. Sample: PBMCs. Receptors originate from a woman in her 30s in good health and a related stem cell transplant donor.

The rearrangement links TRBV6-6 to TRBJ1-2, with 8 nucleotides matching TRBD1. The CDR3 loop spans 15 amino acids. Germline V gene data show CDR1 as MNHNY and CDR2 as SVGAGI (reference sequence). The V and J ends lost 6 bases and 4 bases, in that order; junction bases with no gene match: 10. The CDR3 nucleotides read TGTGCCAGCAGACCAGCGACAGGGGAAGGCTATGGCTACACCTTC. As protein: CASRPATGEGYGYTF.

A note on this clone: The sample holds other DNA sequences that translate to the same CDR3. The CDR3: CASARGNYGYTF. The CDR3 DNA is TGTGCTAGTGCCCGCGGCAACTATGGCTACACCTTC. The rearrangement joins TRBV12-5 to TRBJ1-2, with D hard to call. CDR3 length: 12 amino acids. The germline gives CDR1 LGHNT, CDR2 FRNRAP. V was shortened by 7 bases and J by 2 bases, with 8 bases between the two germline ends.

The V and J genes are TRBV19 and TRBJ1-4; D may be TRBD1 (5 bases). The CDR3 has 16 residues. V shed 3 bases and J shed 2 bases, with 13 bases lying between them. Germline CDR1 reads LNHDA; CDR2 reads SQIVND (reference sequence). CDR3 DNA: TGTGCCAGTAGTATCCCCAGGGCTGCCACTAATGAAAAACTGTTTTTT. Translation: CASSIPRAATNEKLFF.

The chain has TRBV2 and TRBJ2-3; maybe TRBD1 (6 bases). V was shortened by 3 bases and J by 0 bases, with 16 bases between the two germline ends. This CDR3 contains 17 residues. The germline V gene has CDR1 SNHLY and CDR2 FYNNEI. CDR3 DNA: TGTGCCAGCAGTGACATTTGGACAGCCACTAGCACAGATACGCAGTATTTT. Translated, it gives CASSDIWTATSTDTQYF.

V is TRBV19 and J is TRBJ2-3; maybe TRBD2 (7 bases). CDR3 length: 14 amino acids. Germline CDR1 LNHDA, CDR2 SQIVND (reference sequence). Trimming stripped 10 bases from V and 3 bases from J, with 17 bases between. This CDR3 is CATRVGGPTDTQYF. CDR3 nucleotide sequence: TGTGCCACTAGAGTGGGGGGGCCAACAGATACGCAGTATTTT.

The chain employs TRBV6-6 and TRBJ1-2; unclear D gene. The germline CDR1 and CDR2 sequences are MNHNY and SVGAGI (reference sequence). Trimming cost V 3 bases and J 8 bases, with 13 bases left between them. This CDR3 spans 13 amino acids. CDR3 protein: CASSYSGMEGYTF. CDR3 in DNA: TGTGCCAGCAGTTATTCTGGAATGGAGGGCTACACCTTC.

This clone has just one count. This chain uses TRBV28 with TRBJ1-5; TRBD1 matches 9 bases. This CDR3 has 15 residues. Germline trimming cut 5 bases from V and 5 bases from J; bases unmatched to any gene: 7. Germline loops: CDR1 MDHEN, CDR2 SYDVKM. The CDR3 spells CASSGNRGLDQPQHF. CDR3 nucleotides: TGTGCCAGCAGTGGAAACAGGGGGCTGGATCAGCCCCAGCATTTT.

CDR3 region: CASSWGQGFSYEQYF. The DNA of the CDR3 is TGTGCCAGCAGCTGGGGACAGGGCTTCTCCTACGAGCAGTACTTC. The V and J genes are TRBV5-6 and TRBJ2-7; TRBD1 agrees at 9 bases. The germline V gene encodes CDR1 SGHDT and CDR2 YYEEEE. Unmatched junction bases numbered 4, after V lost 3 bases and J lost 0 bases. This CDR3 is built from 15 residues.

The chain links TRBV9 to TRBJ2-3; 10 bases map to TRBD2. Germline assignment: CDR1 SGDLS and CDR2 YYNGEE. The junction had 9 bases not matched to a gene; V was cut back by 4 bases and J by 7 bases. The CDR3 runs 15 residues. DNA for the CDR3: TGTGCCAGCAGCTCTAGCGGGGGCCTTAGGCATACGCAGTATTTT. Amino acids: CASSSSGGLRHTQYF. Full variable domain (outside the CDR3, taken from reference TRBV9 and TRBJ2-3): DSGVTQTPKHLITATGQRVTLRCSPRSGDLSVYWYQQSLDQGLQFLIQYYNGEERAKGNILERFSAQQFPDLHSELNLSSLELGDSALYFCASSSSGGLRHTQYFGPGTRLTVL.

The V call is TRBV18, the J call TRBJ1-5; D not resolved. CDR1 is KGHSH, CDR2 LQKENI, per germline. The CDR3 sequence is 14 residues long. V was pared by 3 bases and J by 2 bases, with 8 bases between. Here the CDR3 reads CASSPETGNQPQHF. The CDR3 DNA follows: TGTGCCAGCTCACCGGAGACCGGCAATCAGCCCCAGCATTTT.

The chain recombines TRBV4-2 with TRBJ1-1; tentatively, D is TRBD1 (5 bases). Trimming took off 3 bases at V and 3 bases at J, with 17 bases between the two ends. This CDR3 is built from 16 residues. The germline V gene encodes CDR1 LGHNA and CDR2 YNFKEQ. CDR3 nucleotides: TGTGCCAGCAGCCACCAAGGCAGGGAAATTTACACTGAAGCTTTCTTT. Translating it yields CASSHQGREIYTEAFF.

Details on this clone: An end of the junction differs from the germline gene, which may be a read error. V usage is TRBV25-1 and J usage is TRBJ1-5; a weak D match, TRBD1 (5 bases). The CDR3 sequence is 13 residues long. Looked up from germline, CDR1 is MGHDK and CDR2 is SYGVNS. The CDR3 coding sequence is TGTGCCAACAGTGGGGGAGGGAATCAGCCCCAGCATTTT. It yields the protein CANSGGGNQPQHF.

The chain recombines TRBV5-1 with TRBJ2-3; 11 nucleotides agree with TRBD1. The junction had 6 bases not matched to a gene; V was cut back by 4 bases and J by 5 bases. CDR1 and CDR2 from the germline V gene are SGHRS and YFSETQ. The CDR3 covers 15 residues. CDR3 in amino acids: CASSLRDRGLDTQYF. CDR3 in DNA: TGCGCCAGCAGCCTCCGGGACAGGGGGTTAGATACGCAGTATTTT.

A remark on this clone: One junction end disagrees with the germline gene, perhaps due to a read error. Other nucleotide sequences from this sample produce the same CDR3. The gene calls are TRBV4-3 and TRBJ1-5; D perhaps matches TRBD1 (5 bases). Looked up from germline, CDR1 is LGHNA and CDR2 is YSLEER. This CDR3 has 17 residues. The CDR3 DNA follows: TGCGCCAGCAGCCAAGATTGGCCCTCAGGGAGGGATCAACCCCAGCATTTT. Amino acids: CASSQDWPSGRDQPQHF.

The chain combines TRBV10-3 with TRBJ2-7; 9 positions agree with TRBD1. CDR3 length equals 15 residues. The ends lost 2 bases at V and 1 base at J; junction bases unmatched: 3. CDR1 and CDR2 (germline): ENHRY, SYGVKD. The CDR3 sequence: CAISEAQGASYEQYF. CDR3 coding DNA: TGTGCCATCAGTGAGGCACAGGGGGCATCCTACGAGCAGTACTTC.

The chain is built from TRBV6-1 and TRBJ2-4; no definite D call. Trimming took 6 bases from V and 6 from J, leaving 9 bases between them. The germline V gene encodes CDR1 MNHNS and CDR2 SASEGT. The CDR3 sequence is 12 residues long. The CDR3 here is CASSERRNIQYF. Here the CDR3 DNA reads TGTGCCAGCAGCGAAAGGAGAAACATTCAGTACTTC.

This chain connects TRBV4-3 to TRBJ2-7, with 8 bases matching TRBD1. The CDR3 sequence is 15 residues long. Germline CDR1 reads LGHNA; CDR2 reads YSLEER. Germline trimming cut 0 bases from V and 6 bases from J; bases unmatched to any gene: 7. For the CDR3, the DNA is TGCGCCAGCAGCCAAGAGTGGACAGGGACTGGCGAGCAGTACTTC. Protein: CASSQEWTGTGEQYF.

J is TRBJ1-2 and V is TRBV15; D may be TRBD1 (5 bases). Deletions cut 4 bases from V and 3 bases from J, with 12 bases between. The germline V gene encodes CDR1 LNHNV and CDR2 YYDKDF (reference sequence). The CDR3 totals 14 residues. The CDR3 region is CATSTLGGDYGYTF. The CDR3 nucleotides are TGTGCCACCAGCACGTTGGGGGGGGACTATGGCTACACCTTC.

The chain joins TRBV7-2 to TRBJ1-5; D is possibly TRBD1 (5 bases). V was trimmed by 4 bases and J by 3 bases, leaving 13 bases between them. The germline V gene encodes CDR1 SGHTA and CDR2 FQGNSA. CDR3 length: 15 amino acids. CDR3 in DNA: TGTGCCAGCAGCTCATCTCCAGGGCCCAATCAGCCCCAGCATTTT. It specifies CASSSSPGPNQPQHF.

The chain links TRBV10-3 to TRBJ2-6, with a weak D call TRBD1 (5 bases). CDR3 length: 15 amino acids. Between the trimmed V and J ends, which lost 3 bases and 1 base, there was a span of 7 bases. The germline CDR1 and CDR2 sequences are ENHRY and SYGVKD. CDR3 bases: TGTGCCATCAGTGACAGGGAATCTGGGGCCAACGTCCTGACTTTC. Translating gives CAISDRESGANVLTF.

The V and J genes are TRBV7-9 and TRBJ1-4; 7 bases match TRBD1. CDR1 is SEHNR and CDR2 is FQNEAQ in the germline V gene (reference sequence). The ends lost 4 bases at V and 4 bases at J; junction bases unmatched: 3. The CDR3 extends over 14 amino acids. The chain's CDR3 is CASSSGTVNEKLFF. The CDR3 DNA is TGTGCCAGCAGCTCCGGGACAGTTAATGAAAAACTGTTTTTT.

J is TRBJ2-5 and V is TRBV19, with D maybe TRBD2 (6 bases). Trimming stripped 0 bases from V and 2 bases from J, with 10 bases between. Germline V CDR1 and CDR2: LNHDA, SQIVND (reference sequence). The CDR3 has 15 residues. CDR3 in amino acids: CASSIEGGIQETQYF. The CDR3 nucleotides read TGTGCCAGTAGTATAGAAGGAGGGATACAAGAGACCCAGTACTTC.

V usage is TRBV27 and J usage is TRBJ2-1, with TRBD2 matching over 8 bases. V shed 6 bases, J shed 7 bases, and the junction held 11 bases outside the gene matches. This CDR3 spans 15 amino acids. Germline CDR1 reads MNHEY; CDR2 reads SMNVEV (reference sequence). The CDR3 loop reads CASSQLLGGANEQFF. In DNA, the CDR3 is TGTGCCAGCAGCCAACTGCTCGGGGGGGCGAATGAGCAGTTCTTC.

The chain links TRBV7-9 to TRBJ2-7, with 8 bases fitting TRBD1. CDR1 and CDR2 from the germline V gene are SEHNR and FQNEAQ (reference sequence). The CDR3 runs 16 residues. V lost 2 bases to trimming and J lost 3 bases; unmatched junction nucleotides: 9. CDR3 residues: CASSLNAGGIGYEQYF. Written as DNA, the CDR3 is TGTGCCAGCAGCTTAAATGCAGGGGGCATCGGCTACGAGCAGTACTTC.

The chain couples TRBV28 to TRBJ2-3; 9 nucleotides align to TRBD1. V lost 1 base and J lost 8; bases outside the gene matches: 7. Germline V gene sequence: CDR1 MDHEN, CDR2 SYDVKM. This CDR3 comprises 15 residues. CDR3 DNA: TGTGCCAGCAGTTTATTCGGGACAGGGACCGGTACGCAGTATTTT. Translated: CASSLFGTGTGTQYF.

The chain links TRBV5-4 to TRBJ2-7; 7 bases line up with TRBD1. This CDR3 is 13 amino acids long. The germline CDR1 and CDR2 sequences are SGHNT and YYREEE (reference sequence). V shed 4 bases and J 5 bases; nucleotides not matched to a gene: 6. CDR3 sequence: CASSNRGTHEQYF. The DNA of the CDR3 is TGTGCCAGCAGCAACAGGGGTACCCACGAGCAGTACTTC.

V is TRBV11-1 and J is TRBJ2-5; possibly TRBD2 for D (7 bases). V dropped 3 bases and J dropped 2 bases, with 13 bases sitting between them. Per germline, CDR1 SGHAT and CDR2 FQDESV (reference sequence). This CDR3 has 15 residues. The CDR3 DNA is TGTGCCAGCAGCTTTGGGGGGGCAGGGCAAGAGACCCAGTACTTC. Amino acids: CASSFGGAGQETQYF.

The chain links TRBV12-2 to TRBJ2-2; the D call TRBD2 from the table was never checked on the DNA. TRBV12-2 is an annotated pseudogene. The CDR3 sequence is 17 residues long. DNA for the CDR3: TGTGCAAGTCGTCGGACTAGCGGACGATCTAACACCGGGGAGCTGTTTTTT. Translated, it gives CASRRTSGRSNTGELFF.

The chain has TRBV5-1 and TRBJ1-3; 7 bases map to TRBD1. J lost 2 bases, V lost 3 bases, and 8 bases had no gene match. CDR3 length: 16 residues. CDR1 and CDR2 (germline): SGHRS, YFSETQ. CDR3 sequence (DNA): TGCGCCAGCAGCTCGACCCAGACAGGGACTGGAAACACCATATATTTT. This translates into CASSSTQTGTGNTIYF.

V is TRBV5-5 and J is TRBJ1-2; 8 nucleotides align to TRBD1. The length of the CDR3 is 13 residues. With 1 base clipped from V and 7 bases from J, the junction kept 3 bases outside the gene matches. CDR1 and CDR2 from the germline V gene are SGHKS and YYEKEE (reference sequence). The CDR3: CASSLQQGVGYTF. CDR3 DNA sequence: TGTGCCAGCAGCTTGCAACAGGGGGTTGGCTACACCTTC. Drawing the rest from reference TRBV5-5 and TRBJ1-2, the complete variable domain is DAGVTQSPTHLIKTRGQQVTLRCSPISGHKSVSWYQQVLGQGPQFIFQYYEKEERGRGNFPDRFSARQFPNYSSELNVNALLLGDSALYLCASSLQQGVGYTFGSGTRLTVV.